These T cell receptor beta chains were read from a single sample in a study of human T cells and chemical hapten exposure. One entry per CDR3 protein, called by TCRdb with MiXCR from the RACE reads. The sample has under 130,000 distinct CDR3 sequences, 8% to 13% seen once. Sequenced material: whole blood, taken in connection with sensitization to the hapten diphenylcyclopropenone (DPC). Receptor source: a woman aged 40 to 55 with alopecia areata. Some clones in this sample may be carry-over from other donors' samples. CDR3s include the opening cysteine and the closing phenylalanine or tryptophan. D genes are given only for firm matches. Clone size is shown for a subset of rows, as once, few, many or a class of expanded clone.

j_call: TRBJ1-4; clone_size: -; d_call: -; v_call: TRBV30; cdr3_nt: TGTGCCTGGAGTGTAGGGGCAGGGTCTAATGAAAAACTGTTTTTT; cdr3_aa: CAWSVGAGSNEKLFF
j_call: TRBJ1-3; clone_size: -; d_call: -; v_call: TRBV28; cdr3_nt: TGTGCCAGCAGTACCGGATCACACTCTGGAAACACCATATATTTT; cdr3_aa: CASSTGSHSGNTIYF
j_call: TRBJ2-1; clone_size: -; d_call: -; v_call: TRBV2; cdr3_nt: TGTGCCAGCAGTACAGGAGAGCAGTTCTTC; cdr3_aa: CASSTGEQFF
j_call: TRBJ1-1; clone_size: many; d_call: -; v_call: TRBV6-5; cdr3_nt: TGTGCCAGCAGTAACCCGTGGCAGGCCACTGAAGCTTTCTTT; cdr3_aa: CASSNPWQATEAFF
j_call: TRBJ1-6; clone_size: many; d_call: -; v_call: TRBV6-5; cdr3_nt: TGTGCCAGCAGTTACTCAGGCAGAAATTCACCCCTCCACTTT; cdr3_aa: CASSYSGRNSPLHF
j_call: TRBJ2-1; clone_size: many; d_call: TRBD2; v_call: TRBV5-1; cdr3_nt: TGCGCCAGCAGCTTGGGACTAGCGGGAGGAGGTTACAATGAGCAGTTCTTC; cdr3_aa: CASSLGLAGGGYNEQFF
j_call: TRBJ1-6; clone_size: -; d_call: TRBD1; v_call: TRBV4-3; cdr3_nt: TGCGCCAGCAGCCAGACAGGGGCGAGTAATTCACCCCTCCACTTT; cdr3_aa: CASSQTGASNSPLHF
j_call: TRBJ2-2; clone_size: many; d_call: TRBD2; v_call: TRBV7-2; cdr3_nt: TGTGCCAGCAGCTTACTAGCGGGGCACACCGGGGAGCTGTTTTTT; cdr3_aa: CASSLLAGHTGELFF
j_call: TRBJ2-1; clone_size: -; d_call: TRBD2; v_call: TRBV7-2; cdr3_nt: TGTGCCAGCAGTCAGACTAGCGGGGCTGGTAATGAGCAGTTCTTC; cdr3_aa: CASSQTSGAGNEQFF
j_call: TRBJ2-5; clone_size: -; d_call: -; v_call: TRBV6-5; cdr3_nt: TGTGCCAGCATTAAAGCCGGAGGGTCCGGGGAGACCCAGTACTTC; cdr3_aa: CASIKAGGSGETQYF
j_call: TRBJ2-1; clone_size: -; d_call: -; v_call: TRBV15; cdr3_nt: TGTGCCACCAGCAGGGGGTCTGAGCGCCCCTTGCGTGAGCAGTTCTTC; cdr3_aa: CATSRGSERPLREQFF
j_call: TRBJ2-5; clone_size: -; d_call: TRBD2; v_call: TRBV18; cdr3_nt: TGTGCCAGCTCACTACCGGGACTACCCCAAGAGACCCAGTACTTC; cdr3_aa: CASSLPGLPQETQYF
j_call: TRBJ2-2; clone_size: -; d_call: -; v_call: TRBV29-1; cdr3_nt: TGCAGCGTTGGGCTTTCTGGGGGGAACACCGGGGAGCTGTTTTTT; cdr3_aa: CSVGLSGGNTGELFF
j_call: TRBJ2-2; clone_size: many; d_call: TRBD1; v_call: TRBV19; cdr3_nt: TGTGCCAGTTGGGACAGGGGCGACACCGGGGAGCTGTTTTTT; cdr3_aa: CASWDRGDTGELFF
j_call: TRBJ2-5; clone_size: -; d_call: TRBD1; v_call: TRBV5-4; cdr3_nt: TGTGCCAGCAGCAAAAACAGGGGGACGCAAGAGACCCAGTACTTC; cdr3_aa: CASSKNRGTQETQYF
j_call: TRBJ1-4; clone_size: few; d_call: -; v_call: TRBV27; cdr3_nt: TGTGCCAGCAGTGGAGTGGGGGGGAGTTATGAAAAACTGTTTTTT; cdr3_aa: CASSGVGGSYEKLFF
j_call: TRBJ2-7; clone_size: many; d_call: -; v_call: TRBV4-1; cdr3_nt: TGCGCCAGCAGCCCGCGCCGGGACAAGAACTACGAGCAGTACTTC; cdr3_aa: CASSPRRDKNYEQYF
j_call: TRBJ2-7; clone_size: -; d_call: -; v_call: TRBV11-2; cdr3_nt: TGTGCCAGCAGCCCCCAAGTCAGTAACGAGCAGTACTTC; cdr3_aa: CASSPQVSNEQYF
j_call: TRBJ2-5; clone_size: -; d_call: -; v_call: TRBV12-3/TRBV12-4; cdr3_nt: TGTGCCAGCAGTTTAAGGCGGGCTTCAGAGACCCAGTACTTC; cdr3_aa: CASSLRRASETQYF
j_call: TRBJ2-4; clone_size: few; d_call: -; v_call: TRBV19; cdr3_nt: TGTGCCAGTATCTCAGGGACTCGAAACATTCAGTACTTC; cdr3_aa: CASISGTRNIQYF
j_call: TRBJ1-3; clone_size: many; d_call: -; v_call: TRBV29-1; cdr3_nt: TGCAGCGTTGACAGCGTTGGAAACACCATATATTTT; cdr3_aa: CSVDSVGNTIYF
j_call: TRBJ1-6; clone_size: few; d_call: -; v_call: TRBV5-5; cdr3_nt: TGTGCCAACAGCCGCCAGGACTATTATAATTCACCCCTCCACTTT; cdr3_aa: CANSRQDYYNSPLHF
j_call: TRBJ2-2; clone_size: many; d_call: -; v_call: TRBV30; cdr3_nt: TGTGCCTGGAGTGTTAGTACGAACACCGGGGAGCTGTTTTTT; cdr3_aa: CAWSVSTNTGELFF
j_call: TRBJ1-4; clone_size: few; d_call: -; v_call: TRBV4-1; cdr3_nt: TGCGCCAGCAGCCAGGACGGGGTCCTTAATGAAAAACTGTTTTTT; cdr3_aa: CASSQDGVLNEKLFF
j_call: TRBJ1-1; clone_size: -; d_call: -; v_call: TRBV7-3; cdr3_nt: TGTGCCAGCAGCTTAGAGCGGATGAACACTGAAGCTTTCTTT; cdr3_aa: CASSLERMNTEAFF